What follows are 27 T cell receptor beta chains derived from one specimen sequenced in a study of blood T cell repertoires in COVID-19. The data were produced by immunoSEQ multiplex PCR, yet TCRdb's version contains in-frame clones alone and is incomplete. The sample holds 85,000 or so clones, around 81% seen once. Specimen: peripheral blood. These receptors were obtained from a man aged 80 or over with acute or convalescent COVID-19.

The chain couples TRBV10-3 to TRBJ2-7, with D hard to call. CDR3 size: 12 residues. V was pared by 3 bases and J by 3 bases, with 6 bases between. In germline, CDR1 is ENHRY, CDR2 SYGVKD. In nucleotides, the CDR3 is TGTGCCATCAGTGATGTCGGCTACGAGCAGTACTTC. This translates into CAISDVGYEQYF.

This chain joins TRBV5-1 and TRBJ2-1, with D perhaps matching TRBD2 (6 bases). CDR3 length equals 17 residues. V lost 2 bases and J lost 0, with 15 bases in between. The germline V gene has CDR1 SGHRS and CDR2 YFSETQ. Here the CDR3 DNA reads TGCGCCAGCAGCTTAAATCTAAGGGACTTCTCCTACAATGAGCAGTTCTTC. Amino acids: CASSLNLRDFSYNEQFF.

The chain carries TRBV19 and TRBJ2-5, with 11 nucleotides matching TRBD2. The CDR3 sequence is 17 residues long. Unmatched junction bases numbered 10, after V lost 4 bases and J lost 3 bases. Germline CDR1 LNHDA, CDR2 SQIVND (reference sequence). DNA for the CDR3: TGTGCCAGTAGTACGACCGGGACTAGCGGAAGCAAAGAGACCCAGTACTTC. Its translation: CASSTTGTSGSKETQYF.

V gene TRBV24-1 combines with J gene TRBJ2-1, with D perhaps matching TRBD2 (6 bases). Germline-derived CDR1 and CDR2 are KGHDR and SFDVKD. The CDR3 sequence is 13 residues long. V was shortened by 4 bases and J by 6 bases, with 9 bases between the two germline ends. CDR3 sequence reads: CATSDTTSNEQFF. Here the CDR3 DNA reads TGTGCCACCAGTGACACGACTAGCAATGAGCAGTTCTTC.

This clone was observed a handful of times. The rearrangement links TRBV6-6 to TRBJ1-3; possibly TRBD1 for D (5 bases). This CDR3 is 17 amino acids long. Germline-derived CDR1 and CDR2 are MNHNY and SVGAGI (reference sequence). The germline V and J ends were trimmed by 5 bases and 2 bases, with 19 bases remaining between them. The CDR3 coding sequence is TGTGCCAGCAGTCTCAACCCATCGGGGGAAACTGGAAACACCATATATTTT. Translation gives CASSLNPSGETGNTIYF.

The rearrangement uses TRBV5-6 and TRBJ2-2; D might be TRBD2 (5 bases). The germline gives CDR1 SGHDT, CDR2 YYEEEE. Trimming removed 2 bases at V and 3 bases at J, with 11 bases between. This CDR3 region has 15 residues. CDR3 region: CASSFQGLDTGELFF. The CDR3 nucleotides read TGTGCCAGCAGCTTCCAAGGACTGGACACCGGGGAGCTGTTTTTT.

The chain couples TRBV28 to TRBJ1-3; 7 bases align to TRBD1. Germline trimming cut 5 bases from V and 4 bases from J; bases unmatched to any gene: 5. The germline V gene has CDR1 MDHEN and CDR2 SYDVKM. This CDR3 has 14 amino acids. As DNA, the CDR3 is TGTGCCAGCAGTCTTAGGGGGCACGGAAACACCATATATTTT. Amino acids: CASSLRGHGNTIYF.

This chain joins TRBV28 and TRBJ1-2; TRBD1 aligns across 8 bases. J lost 7 bases, V lost 3 bases, and 7 bases had no gene match. CDR1 and CDR2 (germline): MDHEN, SYDVKM. The CDR3 consists of 14 residues. CDR3 protein: CASSFQTGVGGYTF. CDR3 DNA: TGTGCCAGCAGTTTCCAGACAGGGGTAGGTGGCTACACCTTC.

Here the CDR3 reads CASSLSRKKGEFF. CDR3 nucleotides: TGTGCCAGCAGTTTATCGAGGAAGAAAGGGGAGTTCTTC. The gene calls are TRBV27 and TRBJ2-1, with TRBD1 as a possible D gene (5 bases). Looked up from germline, CDR1 is MNHEY and CDR2 is SMNVEV (reference sequence). CDR3 length: 13 residues. The V gene lost 0 bases and the J gene lost 14 bases, with 14 bases spanning the gap.

The CDR3 DNA reads as TGTGCCAGCAGCCAAGATACAGGCGAGCAGTACTTC. Translated, it gives CASSQDTGEQYF. V and J are TRBV5-4 and TRBJ2-7, with D possibly TRBD1 on 5 matching bases. The V end lost 4 bases, the J end lost 6 bases, and 11 bases lay between the germline ends. CDR1 and CDR2 from the germline V gene are SGHNT and YYREEE (reference sequence). There are 12 residues in the CDR3.

This clone was observed many times. For the CDR3, the DNA is TGTGCCAGTAGCCTTCACAGCGGGAGGGCGCGGAATGAGCAGTTCTTC. Protein product: CASSLHSGRARNEQFF. This rearrangement joins TRBV19 to TRBJ2-1, with 10 bases identical to TRBD2. The CDR3 sequence is 16 residues long. V was pared by 6 bases and J by 7 bases, with 12 bases of the junction left unmatched. Germline V gene data show CDR1 as LNHDA and CDR2 as SQIVND (reference sequence). Full variable domain (rest looked up from reference TRBV19 and TRBJ2-1): DGGITQSPKYLFRKEGQNVTLSCEQNLNHDAMYWYRQDPGQGLRLIYYSQIVNDFQKGDIAEGYSVSREKKESFPLTVTSAQKNPTAFYLCASSLHSGRARNEQFFGPGTRLTVL.

This chain links TRBV11-1 with TRBJ2-2; weak D call: TRBD2 (5 bases). V lost 3 bases to trimming and J lost 1 base, with 6 bases between them. Germline lookup yields CDR1 SGHAT and CDR2 FQDESV (reference sequence). The CDR3 contains 14 residues. The CDR3 is CASSLRVNTGELFF. The CDR3 coding sequence is TGTGCCAGCAGCTTGAGGGTGAACACCGGGGAGCTGTTTTTT. Full variable domain (outside the CDR3, taken from reference TRBV11-1 and TRBJ2-2): EAEVAQSPRYKITEKSQAVAFWCDPISGHATLYWYRQILGQGPELLVQFQDESVVDDSQLPKDRFSAERLKGVDSTLKIQPAELGDSAMYLCASSLRVNTGELFFGEGSRLTVL.

The chain has TRBV9 and TRBJ1-6; a weak D match, TRBD1 (5 bases). V dropped 0 bases and J dropped 8 bases, with 12 bases sitting between them. The CDR3 runs 15 residues. The germline gives CDR1 SGDLS, CDR2 YYNGEE. The CDR3 DNA sequence: TGTGCCAGCAGCGTAGAGCCCGGGGGAGATTCACCCCTCCACTTT. The encoded protein is CASSVEPGGDSPLHF.

This clone was seen more than once but under ten times. The chain links TRBV29-1 to TRBJ2-1; 10 bases are shared with TRBD1. Losses at the gene ends were 5 bases for V and 3 bases for J; bases not matched to a gene: 10. Looked up from germline, CDR1 is SQVTM and CDR2 is ANQGSEA. The CDR3 has 16 residues. The CDR3 loop is CSVQGDRGVLYNEQFF. In DNA, the CDR3 is TGCAGCGTTCAGGGGGACAGGGGTGTCCTCTACAATGAGCAGTTCTTC.

This rearrangement joins TRBV30 to TRBJ1-3; D is uncertain. CDR1 is GTSNPN and CDR2 is SVGIG in the germline V gene (reference sequence). V gave up 4 bases and J gave up 2 bases, with 12 bases separating them. The length of the CDR3 is 14 residues. The CDR3 loop reads CAWTLDWTGNTIYF. DNA for the CDR3: TGTGCCTGGACCCTGGACTGGACTGGAAACACCATATATTTT.

This clone has a handful of counts. The V and J genes are TRBV5-4 and TRBJ2-2, with TRBD2 identical over 11 bases. The CDR3 contains 16 residues. The V segment lost 4 bases and the J segment 5 bases; nucleotides outside the gene matches: 7. CDR1 is SGHNT and CDR2 is YYREEE in the germline V gene (reference sequence). The CDR3 spells CASSTGTSGGTGELFF. The CDR3 DNA sequence: TGTGCCAGCAGCACGGGGACTAGCGGAGGAACCGGGGAGCTGTTTTTT. The entire variable domain, with the rest obtained from reference TRBV5-4 and TRBJ2-2, is as follows: ETGVTQSPTHLIKTRGQQVTLRCSSQSGHNTVSWYQQALGQGPQFIFQYYREEENGRGNFPPRFSGLQFPNYSSELNVNALELDDSALYLCASSTGTSGGTGELFFGEGSRLTVL.

This chain links TRBV7-6 with TRBJ2-2; 9 bases are shared with TRBD1. V gave up 2 bases and J gave up 3 bases; unmatched junction bases: 4. Germline V CDR1 and CDR2: SGHVS, FNYEAQ. The CDR3 has 16 residues. Here the CDR3 DNA reads TGTGCCAGCAGCTTAAACAGGGGGCTGGACACCGGGGAGCTGTTTTTT. Protein product: CASSLNRGLDTGELFF.

The V gene is TRBV14, the J gene TRBJ2-1; TRBD1 might be the D (6 bases). Germline V gene data show CDR1 as SGHDN and CDR2 as FVKESK. Trimming pared 2 bases from V and 9 bases from J, leaving 17 bases between. The CDR3 has 15 amino acids. The CDR3 protein is CASSQWTVAGSEQFF. CDR3 sequence (DNA): TGTGCCAGCAGCCAATGGACAGTGGCGGGCAGTGAGCAGTTCTTC.

V is TRBV30 and J is TRBJ2-2, with D maybe TRBD1 (6 bases). Between the trimmed V and J ends, which lost 1 base and 8 bases, there was a span of 11 bases. The CDR3 extends over 13 amino acids. Germline CDR1 reads GTSNPN; CDR2 reads SVGIG (reference sequence). The CDR3 DNA is TGTGCCTGGAGTGAACAGGGTATGGGGGAGCTGTTTTTT. This sequence encodes CAWSEQGMGELFF.

The genes are TRBV5-5 and TRBJ1-1; 10 positions agree with TRBD1. Germline V gene sequence: CDR1 SGHKS, CDR2 YYEKEE (reference sequence). The CDR3 covers 17 residues. V lost 2 bases and J lost 7; bases outside the gene matches: 14. The CDR3 DNA sequence: TGTGCCAGCAGCTTCCTGGTTACGGGACAGGGGATTAGTGAAGCTTTCTTT. Translated: CASSFLVTGQGISEAFF.

This clone was seen only a few times. V is TRBV30 and J is TRBJ2-5, with 7 positions matching TRBD1. This CDR3 is built from 14 residues. J lost 4 bases, V lost 3 bases, and 8 bases had no gene match. The germline gives CDR1 GTSNPN, CDR2 SVGIG (reference sequence). As DNA, the CDR3 is TGTGCCTGGAGGCTCAGGGGGAATGTAGAGACCCAGTACTTC. Amino acids: CAWRLRGNVETQYF.

The CDR3 nucleotides are TGTGCCTGGAGTGACATACAGGGGAAGGGCGGGGAGCTGTTTTTT. As protein: CAWSDIQGKGGELFF. This rearrangement joins TRBV30 to TRBJ2-2, with 7 bases that match TRBD1. CDR3 size: 15 residues. The V gene's germline CDR1 is GTSNPN and CDR2 SVGIG (reference sequence). J lost 7 bases, V lost 1 base, and 9 bases had no gene match.

The CDR3 bases are TGCGCCAGCAGCTTTGGGTTAGCCGCCCTCTACGAGCAGTACTTC. It codes for CASSFGLAALYEQYF. The chain joins TRBV5-1 to TRBJ2-7; no clear D. V lost 2 bases and J 3 bases, leaving 15 bases between the germline ends. Germline V gene lookup returns CDR1 SGHRS and CDR2 YFSETQ. There are 15 residues in the CDR3.

The chain recombines TRBV6-5 with TRBJ1-1; D is perhaps TRBD1 (6 bases). Germline V CDR1 and CDR2: MNHEY, SVGAGI. Trimming removed 5 bases from V and 6 bases from J, with 13 bases in between. CDR3 length equals 13 residues. In DNA, the CDR3 is TGTGCCAGCAGTCGAACAGGGAAGGCTGAAGCTTTCTTT. It codes for CASSRTGKAEAFF.

This clone was observed a single time. The chain employs TRBV18 and TRBJ2-1; 12 bases agree with TRBD2. CDR1 and CDR2 from the germline V gene are KGHSH and LQKENI. CDR3 length equals 19 residues. J lost 1 base, V lost 3 bases, and 10 bases had no gene match. As DNA, the CDR3 is TGTGCCAGCTCACCGACACCGGGACTAGCGGGTGGGTCCTACAATGAGCAGTTCTTC. This gives the protein CASSPTPGLAGGSYNEQFF.

The chain couples TRBV2 to TRBJ2-3; 7 bases are a match to TRBD2. CDR3 length: 16 amino acids. V was pared by 8 bases and J by 10 bases, with 21 bases of the junction left unmatched. CDR1 is SNHLY and CDR2 is FYNNEI in the germline V gene. DNA of the CDR3: TGTGCCAGCCAGAGAGTCGGACTAGGGATGACGGTTGCGCAGTATTTT. Protein product: CASQRVGLGMTVAQYF.

J is TRBJ1-1 and V is TRBV11-2; no clear D. The V end lost 3 bases, the J end lost 1 base, and 9 bases lay between the germline ends. Germline-derived CDR1 and CDR2 are SGHAT and FQNNGV. The CDR3 contains 14 residues. CDR3 loop: CASSFRRQNTEAFF. CDR3 sequence (DNA): TGTGCCAGCAGCTTTCGGCGACAGAACACTGAAGCTTTCTTT. The full variable domain, its missing parts supplied by reference TRBV11-2 and TRBJ1-1, is EAGVAQSPRYKIIEKRQSVAFWCNPISGHATLYWYQQILGQGPKLLIQFQNNGVVDDSQLPKDRFSAERLKGVDSTLKIQPAKLEDSAVYLCASSFRRQNTEAFFGQGTRLTVV.